The 17 T cell receptor beta chains below come from one sample, sequenced in a study of blood T cell repertoires in COVID-19. Generated by immunoSEQ multiplex PCR, the TCRdb table keeps only in-frame clones and is missing some. The table lists 90,000 or so clones, roughly 70% of them singletons. Sequenced: peripheral blood. Receptors were obtained from a woman aged 60 to 75 in a cohort sampled during active or convalescent COVID-19.

The chain uses TRBV29-1 and TRBJ2-7; tentative D call: TRBD2 (5 bases). The germline CDR1 and CDR2 sequences are SQVTM and ANQGSEA. CDR3 length: 12 amino acids. V was shortened by 5 bases and J by 2 bases, with 10 bases between the two germline ends. CDR3 DNA sequence: TGCAGCGTTAAGGACGGGACCTACGAGCAGTACTTC. Protein: CSVKDGTYEQYF.

V is TRBV6-2 or TRBV6-3 and J is TRBJ2-1; possible D gene TRBD2, 5 bases. This CDR3 is 17 amino acids long. The germline V and J ends were trimmed by 0 bases and 0 bases, with 12 bases remaining between them. CDR1 is MNHEY, CDR2 SVGEGT, per germline. CDR3 nucleotides: TGTGCCAGCAGTTACTCGGAGCGGTTAAGCTCCTACAATGAGCAGTTCTTC. Protein product: CASSYSERLSSYNEQFF.

The chain combines TRBV2 with TRBJ2-1; D not resolved. Per germline, CDR1 SNHLY and CDR2 FYNNEI. The CDR3 loop spans 15 amino acids. Trimming took 2 bases from V and 0 from J, leaving 8 bases between them. The chain's CDR3 is CASSELVSSYNEQFF. Written as DNA, the CDR3 is TGTGCCAGCAGTGAATTGGTGAGCTCCTACAATGAGCAGTTCTTC.

This sequence joins TRBV7-9 and TRBJ1-2, with D possibly being TRBD1 (5 bases). V was clipped by 0 bases and J by 1 base, with 6 bases between them. The CDR3 spans 14 residues. Germline V CDR1 and CDR2: SEHNR, FQNEAQ (reference sequence). This CDR3 reads CASSLAGVNYGYTF. CDR3 bases: TGTGCCAGCAGCTTAGCAGGGGTTAACTATGGCTACACCTTC.

This clone was observed a handful of times. The V and J genes are TRBV2 and TRBJ1-5, with TRBD1 matching 12 bases. The ends lost 1 base at V and 8 bases at J; junction bases unmatched: 6. This CDR3 has 16 amino acids. Germline lookup yields CDR1 SNHLY and CDR2 FYNNEI. The CDR3 region is CASSEGDRGPVEPQHF. The CDR3 DNA follows: TGTGCCAGCAGTGAAGGGGACAGGGGGCCGGTAGAGCCCCAGCATTTT.

The CDR3 DNA sequence: TGTGCCAGCACCGGGCTAGCGGACAATGAGCAGTTCTTC. Encoded protein: CASTGLADNEQFF. The chain combines TRBV27 with TRBJ2-1, with 7 bases that match TRBD2. Germline-derived CDR1 and CDR2 are MNHEY and SMNVEV (reference sequence). V gave up 7 bases and J gave up 5 bases; unmatched junction bases: 5. The CDR3 is 13 amino acids.

The rearrangement joins TRBV2 to TRBJ2-6, with TRBD1 matching 8 bases. There are 17 residues in the CDR3. V shed 3 bases and J 1 base; nucleotides not matched to a gene: 5. Germline CDR1 and CDR2: SNHLY and FYNNEI. The CDR3 spells CASSEYRGRSGANVLTF. As DNA, the CDR3 is TGTGCCAGCAGTGAGTACAGGGGGAGGTCTGGGGCCAACGTCCTGACTTTC.

V and J are TRBV18 and TRBJ1-5; possible D gene TRBD1, 5 bases. The CDR3 loop spans 16 amino acids. Trimming stripped 0 bases from V and 4 bases from J, with 13 bases between. Germline V gives CDR1 KGHSH, CDR2 LQKENI. CDR3 nucleotide sequence: TGTGCCAGCTCACCACCAAGGCAGGGAATGAATCAGCCCCAGCATTTT. Protein sequence: CASSPPRQGMNQPQHF.

The chain joins TRBV19 to TRBJ1-4; 7 positions match TRBD1. Germline V gene sequence: CDR1 LNHDA, CDR2 SQIVND (reference sequence). The CDR3 is 14 residues long. V trimming: 7 bases; J trimming: 0 bases; junction bases outside the gene matches: 2. CDR3 protein: CASTQGATNEKLFF. The CDR3 bases are TGTGCCAGTACCCAGGGGGCAACTAATGAAAAACTGTTTTTT.

This clone has a handful of counts. The chain has TRBV4-2 and TRBJ2-1, with D possibly being TRBD2 (7 bases). The V end lost 1 base, the J end lost 5 bases, and 15 bases lay between the germline ends. The V gene's germline CDR1 is LGHNA and CDR2 YNFKEQ. The CDR3 has 16 amino acids. The CDR3: CASSQGSRGGDNEQFF. In nucleotides, the CDR3 is TGTGCCAGCAGCCAAGGGTCCAGGGGAGGGGACAATGAGCAGTTCTTC.

The chain uses TRBV19 and TRBJ2-3, with D maybe TRBD2 (6 bases). The CDR3 loop spans 14 amino acids. V shed 7 bases and J shed 2 bases, with 13 bases lying between them. Looked up from germline, CDR1 is LNHDA and CDR2 is SQIVND (reference sequence). In DNA form, the CDR3 reads TGTGCCAGTAAGAGGAGGGGTGACACAGATACGCAGTATTTT. Translation gives CASKRRGDTDTQYF.

This rearrangement joins TRBV18 to TRBJ1-5, with D possibly being TRBD1 (5 bases). The CDR3 covers 16 residues. The V and J ends lost 4 bases and 2 bases respectively, with 15 bases between them. Germline V gives CDR1 KGHSH, CDR2 LQKENI. CDR3 loop: CASSQVGRGGNQPQHF. As DNA, the CDR3 is TGTGCCAGCTCACAAGTTGGGCGGGGCGGCAATCAGCCCCAGCATTTT.

The V gene is TRBV5-4, the J gene TRBJ2-3, with 10 bases that match TRBD2. This CDR3 is 16 amino acids long. Germline V gene data show CDR1 as SGHNT and CDR2 as YYREEE (reference sequence). Trimming took 6 bases from V and 0 from J; bases not matched to a gene: 7. CDR3 bases: TGTGCCAGCAACGATAGCGGGGGGACGAGCACAGATACGCAGTATTTT. Translating gives CASNDSGGTSTDTQYF.

The chain joins TRBV11-1 to TRBJ2-7; D may be TRBD2 (6 bases). Trimming removed 1 base from V and 6 bases from J, with 13 bases in between. Per the germline V gene, CDR1 is SGHAT and CDR2 is FQDESV (reference sequence). The CDR3 is 14 residues long. The CDR3 DNA follows: TGTGCCAGCAGCTTAGTTATGGGAGGCCCCGAGCAGTACTTC. Translation gives CASSLVMGGPEQYF.

The genes are TRBV7-6 and TRBJ2-7; TRBD2 might be the D (5 bases). CDR3 length: 15 residues. CDR1 SGHVS and CDR2 FNYEAQ come from the germline V gene. Trimming cost V 5 bases and J 2 bases, with 16 bases left between them. CDR3 protein: CASSQPDSFTYEQYF. In nucleotides, the CDR3 is TGTGCCAGCAGCCAACCGGACTCCTTCACCTACGAGCAGTACTTC.

This clone was detected a few times. The rearrangement links TRBV13 to TRBJ2-7; 7 bases fit TRBD1. There are 17 residues in the CDR3. Germline-derived CDR1 and CDR2 are PRHDT and FYEKMQ (reference sequence). V shed 5 bases and J 5 bases; nucleotides not matched to a gene: 18. In DNA form, the CDR3 reads TGTGCCAGCAGCCCCCGCCGACAGGGTACCTTTGGGAACGAGCAGTACTTC. Its protein is CASSPRRQGTFGNEQYF.

This clone was recorded a few times. The chain uses TRBV25-1 and TRBJ1-1; D is possibly TRBD1 (5 bases). The CDR3 spans 13 residues. From germline, CDR1 is MGHDK and CDR2 SYGVNS. V was shortened by 2 bases and J by 10 bases, with 14 bases between the two germline ends. This chain's CDR3 is CASSEDSLSVAFF. The CDR3 DNA reads as TGTGCCAGCAGTGAAGACAGTTTATCGGTAGCTTTCTTT.